This is a list of T cell receptor beta chains from one sample in a study of OX40 agonist ivuxolimab in advanced cancers. Clones were read by immunoSEQ multiplex PCR, and TCRdb kept only the in-frame ones, dropping some. The data contain 55,000 to 65,000 clones, around 84% of them singletons. The sample here was CD4+ or CD8+ T cells sorted from blood, taken in a trial of the OX40 agonist ivuxolimab. The origin of the receptors is an adult with an advanced solid tumor such as melanoma, head and neck, liver or kidney cancer. CDR3s include the opening cysteine and the closing phenylalanine or tryptophan. D genes are given only for firm matches. Clone size is not always given. Where it is, it says once, few, many or a class for expanded clones.

TRBJ1-6 - TRBD1 TRBV5-8 CASSGGQVQNSPLHF TGTGCCAGCAGCGGGGGACAGGTCCAAAATTCACCCCTCCACTTT
TRBJ1-1 - TRBD1 TRBV10-3 CAISESVTGAPEAFF TGTGCCATCAGTGAGTCGGTTACAGGGGCCCCTGAAGCTTTCTTT
TRBJ1-1 - - TRBV2 CASSPKPYPGTEAFF TGTGCCAGCAGTCCAAAGCCGTACCCCGGGACTGAAGCTTTCTTT
TRBJ2-2 - - TRBV7-6 CASSLGQLNTGELFF TGTGCCAGCAGCTTAGGACAGCTTAACACCGGGGAGCTGTTTTTT
TRBJ1-4 - TRBD1 TRBV5-4 CASSHSGGSGEKLFF TGTGCCAGCAGCCACTCAGGGGGCTCGGGTGAAAAACTGTTTTTT
TRBJ2-5 - TRBD2 TRBV7-7 CASSFPLGAGEETQYF TGTGCCAGCAGCTTCCCCCTCGGGGCGGGGGAAGAGACCCAGTACTTC
TRBJ1-1 few - TRBV7-9 CASSFGRRSAEAFF TGTGCCAGCAGCTTTGGCAGGAGGTCCGCTGAAGCTTTCTTT
TRBJ2-3 - - TRBV19 CASSIAGSTDTQYF TGTGCCAGTAGTATAGCTGGTAGCACAGATACGCAGTATTTT
TRBJ2-6 - TRBD1 TRBV18 CASSPLPRQGTSGANVLTF TGTGCCAGCTCACCACTCCCGAGACAGGGGACCTCTGGGGCCAACGTCCTGACTTTC
TRBJ1-5 - - TRBV2 CASQQGTRANSNQPQHF TGTGCTTCACAGCAGGGTACAAGGGCAAATAGCAATCAGCCCCAGCATTTT
TRBJ2-5 - - TRBV5-1 CASSLKPPGPGETQYF TGCGCCAGCAGCTTAAAACCCCCGGGACCCGGGGAGACCCAGTACTTC
TRBJ1-1 few - TRBV6-1 CASSEWTVMNTEAFF TGTGCCAGCAGTGAATGGACAGTTATGAACACTGAAGCTTTCTTT
TRBJ2-1 - TRBD2 TRBV11-2 CASSFVAGSYNEQFF TGTGCCAGCAGCTTCGTAGCGGGGAGCTACAATGAGCAGTTCTTC
TRBJ2-3 once TRBD1 TRBV2 CASIRGTVSTDTQYF TGTGCCAGCATAAGGGGGACAGTTAGCACAGATACGCAGTATTTT
TRBJ1-2 - TRBD1 TRBV25-1 CASSEYGTAGYTF TGTGCCAGCAGTGAATACGGGACAGCTGGCTACACCTTC
TRBJ2-1 - - TRBV18 CASSPYWYEQFF TGTGCCAGCTCACCATACTGGTATGAGCAGTTCTTC
TRBJ1-5 - - TRBV5-5 CASSALPSDGVNQPQHF TGTGCCAGCAGCGCGCTCCCTTCAGACGGAGTCAATCAGCCCCAGCATTTT
TRBJ1-4 - - TRBV19 CASSNRRVEEKLFF TGTGCCAGTAGTAACCGGAGGGTGGAGGAAAAACTGTTTTTT
TRBJ1-1 - - TRBV19 CASRDITEAFF TGTGCCAGTAGGGACATCACTGAAGCTTTCTTT
TRBJ2-7 few - TRBV7-2 CASSLNGVYEQYF TGTGCCAGCAGCTTAAATGGCGTGTACGAGCAGTACTTC
TRBJ2-7 - TRBD2 TRBV5-1 CASSFRLADASYEQYF TGCGCCAGCAGCTTTCGGCTAGCGGACGCCTCCTACGAGCAGTACTTC
TRBJ2-1 - - TRBV11-2 CASSSWGQQGNEQFF TGTGCCAGCAGCTCCTGGGGGCAACAGGGTAATGAGCAGTTCTTC
TRBJ2-2 - TRBD1 TRBV25-1 CASTGQATGELFF TGTGCCAGCACGGGACAGGCCACCGGGGAGCTGTTTTTT
TRBJ2-3 once TRBD2 TRBV18 CASSPLGGGSTDTQYF TGTGCCAGCTCCCCACTTGGCGGGGGTAGCACAGATACGCAGTATTTT
TRBJ1-3 - TRBD1 TRBV5-4 CASSLQGAGNTIYF TGTGCCAGCAGCCTACAGGGGGCAGGAAACACCATATATTTT
TRBJ1-1 - TRBD1 TRBV10-3 CAISARDSNTEAFF TGTGCCATCAGCGCCCGGGACAGTAACACTGAAGCTTTCTTT
TRBJ2-1 - - TRBV9 CASSVVGQINEQFF TGTGCCAGCAGCGTAGTAGGGCAGATCAATGAGCAGTTCTTC
TRBJ1-1 - - TRBV29-1 CSVEASLNTEAFF TGCAGCGTTGAAGCTAGTTTGAACACTGAAGCTTTCTTT
TRBJ2-1 - - TRBV9 CASSVDPLGNEQFF TGTGCCAGCAGCGTAGATCCACTGGGCAATGAGCAGTTCTTC
TRBJ1-2 - TRBD1 TRBV19 CASSMGGGGQASYGYTF TGTGCCAGTAGTATGGGCGGCGGGGGACAGGCTTCCTATGGCTACACCTTC
TRBJ1-2 - - TRBV18 CASSPNSGTDDGYTF TGTGCCAGCTCACCAAATTCCGGGACTGACGATGGCTACACCTTC
TRBJ1-4 - - TRBV2 CASSRTGSSNEKLFF TGTGCCAGCAGCCGAACAGGGAGTTCTAATGAAAAACTGTTTTTT
TRBJ1-1 few - TRBV7-9 CASSLMNNGAFF TGTGCCAGCAGCTTGATGAACAATGGAGCTTTCTTT
TRBJ1-6 few - TRBV6-1 CASSTLIGALHF TGTGCCAGCAGTACTCTAATCGGGGCCCTCCACTTT
TRBJ2-3 - - TRBV5-1 CASSSGHSTDTQYF TGCGCCAGCAGCTCGGGACACAGCACAGATACGCAGTATTTT
TRBJ1-1 - - TRBV6-1 CASIMAGGWAEAFF TGTGCCAGCATAATGGCGGGGGGCTGGGCTGAAGCTTTCTTT
TRBJ2-7 - TRBD1 TRBV7-8 CASSLRDRVSYEQYF TGTGCCAGCAGCTTACGGGACAGGGTCTCCTACGAGCAGTACTTC